This TCR beta chain was sequenced in a study of Graves' ophthalmopathy and Graves' hyperthyroidism. V was cut by 6 bases and J by 3 bases, with 12 bases left in between. Germline V CDR1 and CDR2: SNHLY, FYNNEI. The CDR3 is made up of 14 amino acids. This clonotype appeared many times. In donors with ophthalmopathy, activity was moderate-to-severe, with CAS ≥3, NOSPECS ≥4 and duration under 3 months. Excluded: other autoimmune disease, uncontrolled infection, pregnancy or lactation. A diagnosis was made from clinical symptoms together with serum thyroxine, TRAb, thyroid ultrasound and orbital computed tomography. TCR beta CDR3 amplification used RNA transcripts. Second-round multiplex PCR came after a first-round RT-PCR that employed HTBI primers. In TCRdb, the multiplex PCR reads were re-called with MiXCR into one record per CDR3 protein. Here the sample spans about 400,000 distinct CDR3 sequences, about 18% being singletons.

This clonotype originated in a woman between 18 and 29 years old with Graves' ophthalmopathy. The sample taken for sequencing was peripheral blood. The genes are TRBV2 and TRBJ1-5; D not certain. CDR3 bases: TGTGCCAGCAGCCAGACGGTGCCCAATCAGCCCCAGCATTTT. It codes for CASSQTVPNQPQHF.